Each of the 31 T cell receptor beta chains below was sequenced from the same sample in a study of T cells after yellow fever vaccination. Each CDR3 protein is one row after TCRdb ran MiXCR on the 5' RACE reads. The sample holds hundreds of thousands of distinct CDR3 sequences, 20% to 25% seen once. The source material was PBMCs, sampled approximately 22 days after the first yellow fever vaccination. All receptors derive from a young man who received the YFV17D yellow fever vaccine.

There are a few counts of this clonotype. The rearrangement links TRBV4-1 to TRBJ2-2, with 8 bases that match TRBD1. Trimming cost V 3 bases and J 3 bases; bases outside gene matches: 15. Germline-derived CDR1 and CDR2 are MGHRA and YSYEKL. The CDR3 spans 19 residues. The CDR3: CASSQLRIIRGLDTGELFF. The CDR3 DNA sequence: TGCGCCAGCAGCCAGCTTCGAATCATCAGGGGGCTCGACACCGGGGAGCTGTTTTTT.

This clonotype came up many times. The V and J genes are TRBV6-1 and TRBJ2-3; D call uncertain. Germline-derived CDR1 and CDR2 are MNHNS and SASEGT. The CDR3 runs to 15 residues. The V end was cut by 6 bases, the J end by 8 bases, with 21 bases between. Here the CDR3 DNA reads TGTGCCAGCAGCGCAACTAATGTACCCCCAGGTACGCAGTATTTT. Translated: CASSATNVPPGTQYF.

The V call is TRBV7-9, the J call TRBJ2-2; D ambiguous. V lost 5 bases, J lost 8 bases, and 12 bases lay in between. The CDR3 has 13 amino acids. Per germline, CDR1 SEHNR and CDR2 FQNEAQ (reference sequence). The DNA for the CDR3 is TGTGCCAGCAGCCAGTGGGATCAGGGGGAGCTGTTTTTT. This codes for CASSQWDQGELFF.

This clonotype has a count of ten or more. The J gene is TRBJ2-1, the V gene TRBV7-3; a possible D gene is TRBD2 (7 bases). Trimming pared 2 bases from V and 2 bases from J, leaving 10 bases between. This CDR3 region has 15 residues. CDR1 SGHTA and CDR2 FQGTGA come from the germline V gene. The CDR3 DNA sequence: TGTGCCAGCAGCTTATTGGGGGGGCCCTACAATGAGCAGTTCTTC. Translation: CASSLLGGPYNEQFF. Based on the CDR3 plus reference TRBV7-3 and TRBJ2-1, the full variable domain is GAGVSQTPSNKVTEKGKYVELRCDPISGHTALYWYRQSLGQGPEFLIYFQGTGAADDSGLPNDRFFAVRPEGSVSTLKIQRTERGDSAVYLCASSLLGGPYNEQFFGPGTRLTVL.

This clonotype has a handful of counts. V usage is TRBV28 and J usage is TRBJ1-1, with a possible D match to TRBD1 (6 bases). The germline gives CDR1 MDHEN, CDR2 SYDVKM. CDR3 size: 15 residues. V shed 7 bases and J shed 0 bases, with 15 bases lying between them. CDR3 coding DNA: TGTGCCAGCACCCCATTGGACAGCGTGAACACTGAAGCTTTCTTT. It is translated as CASTPLDSVNTEAFF.

The chain employs TRBV29-1 and TRBJ2-3; TRBD1 might be the D (6 bases). The CDR3 covers 15 residues. Trimming cost V 2 bases and J 1 base, with 13 bases left between them. Germline values: CDR1 SQVTM, CDR2 ANQGSEA. The DNA of the CDR3 is TGCAGCGTTGAATATCCCAGGGGTGGCACAGATACGCAGTATTTT. It specifies CSVEYPRGGTDTQYF.

There are a few counts of this clonotype. The rearrangement links TRBV20-1 to TRBJ2-5, with 11 bases identical to TRBD2. Germline V gives CDR1 DFQATT, CDR2 SNEGSKA (reference sequence). The CDR3 extends over 17 amino acids. The V gene end was trimmed by 1 base and the J gene end by 1 base; junction bases not matched to a gene: 8. The CDR3 region has the DNA TGCAGTGCTAGAGGTGTGGGTAGCGGGGGGGCCCAAGAGACCCAGTACTTC. Translation: CSARGVGSGGAQETQYF.

There are a few counts of this clonotype. The chain carries TRBV7-2 and TRBJ2-1; the D gene is possibly TRBD1 (8 bases). CDR1 and CDR2 from the germline V gene are SGHTA and FQGNSA. V gave up 1 base and J gave up 4 bases, with 11 bases separating them. CDR3 size: 15 residues. The CDR3 sequence: CASSLVQGGYNEQFF. In DNA, the CDR3 is TGTGCCAGCAGCTTAGTACAGGGGGGGTACAATGAGCAGTTCTTC. Full variable domain (rest looked up from reference TRBV7-2 and TRBJ2-1): GAGVSQSPSNKVTEKGKDVELRCDPISGHTALYWYRQSLGQGLEFLIYFQGNSAPDKSGLPSDRFSAERTGGSVSTLTIQRTQQEDSAVYLCASSLVQGGYNEQFFGPGTRLTVL.

The CDR3 DNA is TGTGCCAGCGTCGGGGGAAATGCGCCGGACACTGAAGCTTTCTTT. It encodes CASVGGNAPDTEAFF. V usage is TRBV6-1 and J usage is TRBJ1-1; perhaps TRBD1 as D (5 bases). This CDR3 has 15 residues. CDR1 is MNHNS, CDR2 SASEGT, per germline. Trimming removed 8 bases at V and 3 bases at J, with 19 bases between.

V and J are TRBV10-3 and TRBJ2-5; TRBD2 is a possible D gene (6 bases). The V gene's germline CDR1 is ENHRY and CDR2 SYGVKD. The CDR3 has 12 residues. The ends were cut back, 9 bases at V and 3 bases at J, with 11 bases in the middle. The CDR3 nucleotides are TGTGCCATACGGGGGACCAAAGAGACCCAGTACTTC. The encoded protein is CAIRGTKETQYF.

This clonotype was seen only a few times. The chain carries TRBV7-3 and TRBJ1-6; D ambiguous. CDR1 is SGHTA, CDR2 FQGTGA, per germline. V shed 6 bases and J shed 6 bases, with 12 bases lying between them. This CDR3 has 14 amino acids. In DNA form, the CDR3 reads TGTGCCAGCAGAGCCCAAGGCTTTAATTCACCCCTCCACTTT. Translated, it gives CASRAQGFNSPLHF. Drawing the rest from reference TRBV7-3 and TRBJ1-6, the complete variable domain is GAGVSQTPSNKVTEKGKYVELRCDPISGHTALYWYRQSLGQGPEFLIYFQGTGAADDSGLPNDRFFAVRPEGSVSTLKIQRTERGDSAVYLCASRAQGFNSPLHFGNGTRLTVT.

V gene TRBV7-2 combines with J gene TRBJ2-1; 7 bases are shared with TRBD2. V was clipped by 7 bases and J by 1 base; unmatched bases: 4. Germline lookup yields CDR1 SGHTA and CDR2 FQGNSA. The CDR3 runs 14 residues. In DNA, the CDR3 is TGTGCCAGCAACGACGGGGGGTCCTACAATGAGCAGTTCTTC. It codes for CASNDGGSYNEQFF.

This chain uses TRBV12-3 or TRBV12-4 with TRBJ1-2, with 8 bases aligning to TRBD1. This CDR3 spans 14 amino acids. The junction had 7 bases not matched to a gene; V was cut back by 7 bases and J by 3 bases. The CDR3 nucleotides are TGTGCCAGCACTCGGGACAGGTGGGACTATGGCTACACCTTC. Translating it yields CASTRDRWDYGYTF.

This clonotype was seen a few times. This rearrangement joins TRBV20-1 to TRBJ2-1, with unresolved D. CDR1 is DFQATT, CDR2 SNEGSKA, per germline (reference sequence). Trimming stripped 1 base from V and 3 bases from J, with 7 bases between. This CDR3 spans 13 amino acids. The CDR3 bases are TGCAGTGCTAGAGTTAGGAACTACAATGAGCAGTTCTTC. This codes for CSARVRNYNEQFF.

There are many counts of this clonotype. The rearrangement joins TRBV7-9 to TRBJ1-1, with D maybe TRBD1 (5 bases). This CDR3 has 12 residues. In germline, CDR1 is SEHNR, CDR2 FQNEAQ (reference sequence). The V gene lost 5 bases and the J gene lost 5 bases, with 9 bases spanning the gap. The CDR3, as DNA: TGTGCCAGCAGCGTACAGGATACTGAAGCTTTCTTT. It yields the protein CASSVQDTEAFF.

This clonotype was seen ten or more times. This chain links TRBV7-2 with TRBJ2-3; 7 bases are shared with TRBD2. From germline, CDR1 is SGHTA and CDR2 FQGNSA. This CDR3 comprises 14 residues. The junction had 8 bases not matched to a gene; V was cut back by 4 bases and J by 7 bases. CDR3 sequence reads: CASSSVRGGYTQYF. CDR3 DNA: TGTGCCAGCAGCTCCGTAAGGGGAGGGTATACGCAGTATTTT.

The V and J genes are TRBV13 and TRBJ2-5; weak D call: TRBD1 (6 bases). V dropped 0 bases and J dropped 2 bases, with 13 bases sitting between them. The CDR3 totals 16 residues. Germline V gene sequence: CDR1 PRHDT, CDR2 FYEKMQ (reference sequence). The CDR3 sequence: CASSLGNGDKQETQYF. CDR3 sequence (DNA): TGTGCCAGCAGCTTAGGCAATGGGGACAAGCAAGAGACCCAGTACTTC.

This clonotype was observed at least ten times. This chain joins TRBV4-3 and TRBJ2-1; TRBD1 agrees at 8 bases. CDR3 length equals 14 residues. V was pared by 4 bases and J by 8 bases, with 7 bases of the junction left unmatched. Germline CDR1 reads LGHNA; CDR2 reads YSLEER. CDR3 in DNA: TGCGCCAGCAGCCGGACAGGGCCATGGGATGAGCAGTTCTTC. The encoded protein is CASSRTGPWDEQFF.

In its sample, this clonotype was seen once. The V gene is TRBV5-5, the J gene TRBJ2-7, with 7 bases lining up with TRBD1. Germline assignment: CDR1 SGHKS and CDR2 YYEKEE (reference sequence). J lost 5 bases, V lost 4 bases, and 12 bases had no gene match. The CDR3 covers 15 residues. The CDR3 nucleotides are TGTGCCAGCAGCCCCCGGGACAGCCCGGTGGACGAGCAGTACTTC. Translated, it gives CASSPRDSPVDEQYF.

The genes are TRBV29-1 and TRBJ2-1, with 11 bases identical to TRBD2. This CDR3 has 14 amino acids. The V and J ends lost 1 base and 9 bases, in that order; junction bases with no gene match: 5. Germline V CDR1 and CDR2: SQVTM, ANQGSEA. CDR3 nucleotide sequence: TGCAGCGTTGAAGGTAGCGGGGGGGAAGGTGAGCAGTTCTTC. Translation: CSVEGSGGEGEQFF.

The rearrangement links TRBV7-2 to TRBJ1-1; perhaps TRBD1 as D (5 bases). Germline CDR1 and CDR2: SGHTA and FQGNSA. This CDR3 spans 14 amino acids. V lost 6 bases and J lost 4, with 15 bases in between. The CDR3 region has the DNA TGTGCCAGCAGTCCTCAGGGTCGCTTCACTGAAGCTTTCTTT. Translating gives CASSPQGRFTEAFF.

CDR3 DNA sequence: TGCGCCAGCAGCTTCGGGGCCAACGGGAAACTGTTTTTT. Amino acid sequence: CASSFGANGKLFF. This rearrangement joins TRBV5-1 to TRBJ1-4; D is perhaps TRBD1 (5 bases). Germline CDR1 and CDR2: SGHRS and YFSETQ. With 2 bases removed from V and 11 bases from J, the gap between germline ends came to 13 bases. The CDR3 contains 13 residues.

The chain uses TRBV30 and TRBJ2-1; TRBD2 matches 10 bases. This CDR3 has 14 residues. Germline-derived CDR1 and CDR2 are GTSNPN and SVGIG (reference sequence). Trimming took 6 bases from V and 1 from J; bases not matched to a gene: 3. CDR3 nucleotides: TGTGCCTGCGTAGCGGGGGGATCCTACAATGAGCAGTTCTTC. It encodes CACVAGGSYNEQFF.

CDR3 protein: CASRPRGGRLNEQFF. CDR3 in DNA: TGTGCCAGCAGACCCCGTGGGGGGCGCCTCAATGAGCAGTTCTTC. The V call is TRBV5-4, the J call TRBJ2-1, with D tentatively TRBD1 or TRBD2 (6 bases each). The CDR3 runs to 15 residues. Trimming removed 5 bases from V and 6 bases from J, with 18 bases in between. In germline, CDR1 is SGHNT, CDR2 YYREEE (reference sequence). Using reference TRBV5-4 and TRBJ2-1 for the parts outside the CDR3, the full variable domain is ETGVTQSPTHLIKTRGQQVTLRCSSQSGHNTVSWYQQALGQGPQFIFQYYREEENGRGNFPPRFSGLQFPNYSSELNVNALELDDSALYLCASRPRGGRLNEQFFGPGTRLTVL.

The J gene is TRBJ2-4, the V gene TRBV18; D unclear. Germline V gene lookup returns CDR1 KGHSH and CDR2 LQKENI. V was pared by 0 bases and J by 6 bases, with 12 bases between. The CDR3 loop spans 15 amino acids. CDR3 sequence: CASSPPNAEPNIQYF. Here the CDR3 DNA reads TGTGCCAGCTCACCACCGAATGCCGAGCCAAACATTCAGTACTTC.

The chain has TRBV20-1 and TRBJ2-2, with 8 bases matching TRBD1. J lost 1 base, V lost 0 bases, and 1 base had no gene match. This CDR3 has 15 residues. Germline values: CDR1 DFQATT, CDR2 SNEGSKA (reference sequence). The CDR3 reads CSAREGTGNTGELFF. CDR3 in DNA: TGCAGTGCTAGAGAGGGGACAGGGAACACCGGGGAGCTGTTTTTT.

The chain carries TRBV5-1 and TRBJ1-2, with D possibly matching TRBD1 (6 bases). CDR3 size: 15 residues. CDR1 is SGHRS and CDR2 is YFSETQ in the germline V gene. V lost 2 bases to trimming and J lost 4 bases, with 15 bases between them. The CDR3 sequence is CASSFVGGRVYGYTF. CDR3 nucleotide sequence: TGCGCCAGCAGCTTCGTTGGGGGGCGCGTCTATGGCTACACCTTC.

V and J are TRBV11-2 and TRBJ2-7; 10 bases line up with TRBD1. V dropped 2 bases and J dropped 4; count of bases not matched to a gene: 8. Germline values: CDR1 SGHAT, CDR2 FQNNGV. The CDR3 loop spans 16 amino acids. CDR3 loop: CASSLPDRGHRYEQYF. The CDR3 DNA is TGTGCCAGCAGCTTACCCGACAGGGGGCACAGGTACGAGCAGTACTTC.

This clonotype was picked up a small number of times. V usage is TRBV4-1 and J usage is TRBJ1-1; D might be TRBD1 (6 bases). The CDR3 consists of 13 residues. Germline lookup yields CDR1 MGHRA and CDR2 YSYEKL. Trimming removed 6 bases at V and 6 bases at J, with 14 bases between. CDR3 residues: CASSPNREAEAFF. CDR3 DNA sequence: TGCGCCAGCAGTCCGAACAGGGAGGCTGAAGCTTTCTTT.

This clonotype was seen a few times. The CDR3 spells CAWSVIELNYGYTF. The CDR3 DNA sequence: TGTGCCTGGAGTGTAATCGAGCTGAACTATGGCTACACCTTC. The chain links TRBV30 to TRBJ1-2; no clear D. The V gene's germline CDR1 is GTSNPN and CDR2 SVGIG (reference sequence). This CDR3 has 14 residues. Trimming shortened V by 0 bases and J by 2 bases, and 10 bases separated the two germline ends.

This sequence joins TRBV3-1 and TRBJ1-2, with a tentative D call TRBD1 (5 bases). Trimming left V 6 bases short and J 7 bases short, with 21 bases between. Germline-derived CDR1 and CDR2 are LGHDT and YNNKEL (reference sequence). The CDR3 spans 15 residues. The CDR3 bases are TGTGCCAGCAGTAAGGGGATAACCCCTTTAGGTGGCTACACCTTC. It is translated as CASSKGITPLGGYTF. Variable domain in full (rest from reference TRBV3-1 and TRBJ1-2): DTAVSQTPKYLVTQMGNDKSIKCEQNLGHDTMYWYKQDSKKFLKIMFSYNNKELIINETVPNRFSPKSPDKAHLNLHINSLELGDSAVYFCASSKGITPLGGYTFGSGTRLTVV.